The 26 T cell receptor beta chains below all came from one sample that was sequenced in a study of vaccination effects on CD4 cells after COVID-19. No antigen has been identified for these receptors. Subsequent to 10 days of culture, CD4+ T cells were isolated. TCRdb's copy holds only in-frame clones and misses some; the assay was immunoSEQ multiplex PCR. Of 45,000 to 60,000 clones listed, roughly 76% are singletons. The source material was CD4+ T cells from PBMCs cultured without peptide, sampled before COVID-19 vaccination. These receptors were obtained from a human donor who had a prior SARS-CoV-2 infection.

The chain links TRBV5-1 to TRBJ2-7; 11 bases map to TRBD2. CDR1 and CDR2 from the germline V gene are SGHRS and YFSETQ. CDR3 length: 15 residues. J lost 3 bases, V lost 4 bases, and 6 bases had no gene match. The CDR3 spells CASSLGTSGRYEQYF. The DNA of the CDR3 is TGCGCCAGCAGCCTCGGGACTAGCGGTCGCTACGAGCAGTACTTC.

This clone was seen just once. This rearrangement joins TRBV10-3 to TRBJ2-2; D is perhaps TRBD2 (6 bases). This CDR3 is built from 17 residues. Germline V lookup: CDR1 ENHRY, CDR2 SYGVKD. V was clipped by 8 bases and J by 0 bases, with 19 bases between them. The CDR3 DNA follows: TGTGCCATCGGAGGTAGCGGCCTTACCGCGAACACCGGGGAGCTGTTTTTT. Translated: CAIGGSGLTANTGELFF.

This sequence joins TRBV5-1 and TRBJ2-7, with TRBD1 matching 8 bases. The CDR3 covers 14 residues. V was clipped by 1 base and J by 5 bases; unmatched bases: 5. Germline CDR1 SGHRS, CDR2 YFSETQ. Here the CDR3 reads CASSLRDRYDEQYF. The CDR3 region has the DNA TGCGCCAGCAGCTTGCGGGACAGGTACGACGAGCAGTACTTC.

A single count supports this clone. The chain employs TRBV7-2 and TRBJ1-3, with a weak D call TRBD1 (6 bases). CDR1 is SGHTA, CDR2 FQGNSA, per germline. CDR3 length: 17 residues. V was shortened by 2 bases and J by 1 base, with 15 bases between the two germline ends. DNA for the CDR3: TGTGCCAGCAGCTTAATGCCCCGGACAGTATCTGGAAACACCATATATTTT. It yields the protein CASSLMPRTVSGNTIYF.

The chain couples TRBV5-6 to TRBJ1-1; D is unclear. The V gene lost 0 bases and the J gene lost 1 base, with 13 bases spanning the gap. In germline, CDR1 is SGHDT, CDR2 YYEEEE. CDR3 length equals 16 residues. Here the CDR3 reads CASSLGPLARNTEAFF. The CDR3 DNA reads as TGTGCCAGCAGCTTGGGACCCCTGGCACGGAACACTGAAGCTTTCTTT.

The V gene is TRBV5-1, the J gene TRBJ1-2; the D is unclear. The CDR3 loop spans 15 amino acids. The germline CDR1 and CDR2 sequences are SGHRS and YFSETQ. V was shortened by 0 bases and J by 0 bases, with 9 bases between the two germline ends. CDR3 DNA sequence: TGCGCCAGCAGCTTGGCCCTCGGACCTAACTATGGCTACACCTTC. Translation: CASSLALGPNYGYTF.

The DNA of the CDR3 is TGTGCCAGCAGCTTAGACAATCGCGATGAGCAGTTCTTC. Its translation is CASSLDNRDEQFF. The chain has TRBV11-3 and TRBJ2-1; D uncertain. The germline V and J ends were trimmed by 0 bases and 8 bases, with 8 bases remaining between them. The CDR3 sequence is 13 residues long. Germline V gene lookup returns CDR1 SGHNT and CDR2 YENEEA. Full variable domain (remainder filled in from reference TRBV11-3 and TRBJ2-1): EAGVVQSPRYKIIEKKQPVAFWCNPISGHNTLYWYLQNLGQGPELLIRYENEEAVDDSQLPKDRFSAERLKGVDSTLKIQPAELGDSAVYLCASSLDNRDEQFFGPGTRLTVL.

V gene TRBV7-3 combines with J gene TRBJ2-1; D gene ambiguous. This CDR3 has 12 amino acids. Germline V gene data show CDR1 as SGHTA and CDR2 as FQGTGA. Trimming took off 1 base at V and 9 bases at J, with 7 bases between the two ends. CDR3 DNA: TGTGCCAGCAGCTTAAGTTCGGGTGAGCAGTTCTTC. Amino acid sequence: CASSLSSGEQFF.

The rearrangement joins TRBV3-1 (or the pseudogene TRBV3-2) to TRBJ2-3, with 8 bases that match TRBD2. Per the germline V gene, CDR1 is LGHDT and CDR2 is YNNKEL (reference sequence). Germline trimming cut 0 bases from V and 5 bases from J; bases unmatched to any gene: 10. CDR3 length: 17 residues. CDR3 residues: CASSQDSPGGGLDTQYF. DNA for the CDR3: TGTGCCAGCAGCCAAGATTCTCCAGGCGGGGGGTTAGATACGCAGTATTTT.

The V call is TRBV2, the J call TRBJ1-1; D gene uncertain. The CDR3 extends over 14 amino acids. V was pared by 6 bases and J by 7 bases, with 18 bases between. Germline-derived CDR1 and CDR2 are SNHLY and FYNNEI. As DNA, the CDR3 is TGTGCCAGCAGCGATCAAGCCGCGCGTCTTGAAGCTTTCTTT. Its translation is CASSDQAARLEAFF.

The rearrangement joins TRBV2 to TRBJ2-3, with 8 bases identical to TRBD2. After removal of 7 bases from V and 4 bases from J, the junction contained 7 bases not matched to a gene. The CDR3 consists of 14 residues. Germline V gene lookup returns CDR1 SNHLY and CDR2 FYNNEI. The CDR3 sequence is CASTERESADTQYF. CDR3 in DNA: TGTGCCAGCACTGAGCGGGAGAGCGCAGATACGCAGTATTTT.

This clone occurred a few times. The CDR3 DNA reads as TGTGCCAGCTCACCCCTTAGCACTAACTCCTACGAGCAGTACTTC. Its protein product is CASSPLSTNSYEQYF. V usage is TRBV18 and J usage is TRBJ2-7; D remains unclear. CDR1 is KGHSH and CDR2 is LQKENI in the germline V gene. The CDR3 is 15 amino acids. With 3 bases removed from V and 0 bases from J, the gap between germline ends came to 12 bases.

The V and J genes are TRBV5-1 and TRBJ2-1; 8 bases align to TRBD2. There are 14 residues in the CDR3. Trimming at V came to 2 bases and at J to 7 bases, leaving 5 bases not matched to a gene. The germline CDR1 and CDR2 sequences are SGHRS and YFSETQ. This CDR3 is CASSFSGISNEQFF. Written as DNA, the CDR3 is TGCGCCAGCAGCTTTAGCGGGATCTCGAATGAGCAGTTCTTC.

CDR3 in DNA: TGTGCCAGCATGAGACAGGGTCTCTCTGGAAACACCATATATTTT. Translated, it gives CASMRQGLSGNTIYF. The J gene is TRBJ1-3, the V gene TRBV6-5; 7 positions agree with TRBD1. From germline, CDR1 is MNHEY and CDR2 SVGAGI. Trimming at V came to 7 bases and at J to 0 bases, leaving 6 bases not matched to a gene. CDR3 length: 15 amino acids.

This chain joins TRBV30 and TRBJ1-4; TRBD1 matches at 7 bases. The CDR3 spans 14 residues. Unmatched junction bases numbered 8, after V lost 5 bases and J lost 5 bases. The V gene's germline CDR1 is GTSNPN and CDR2 SVGIG (reference sequence). The CDR3 spells CAWERQGGNEKLFF. The CDR3 nucleotides are TGTGCCTGGGAAAGACAGGGAGGGAATGAAAAACTGTTTTTT.

The rearrangement uses TRBV30 and TRBJ2-1; D unresolved. Germline CDR1 and CDR2: GTSNPN and SVGIG (reference sequence). Trimming removed 2 bases at V and 3 bases at J, with 5 bases between. This CDR3 is 12 amino acids long. DNA of the CDR3: TGTGCCTGGAGTTACGTCTACAATGAGCAGTTCTTC. It yields the protein CAWSYVYNEQFF.

The chain recombines TRBV27 with TRBJ2-3; D is unclear. CDR3 length: 15 amino acids. The ends were cut back, 4 bases at V and 3 bases at J, with 14 bases in the middle. Germline assignment: CDR1 MNHEY and CDR2 SMNVEV (reference sequence). The CDR3 sequence: CASSSPNWRTDTQYF. The CDR3 DNA reads as TGTGCCAGCAGTTCACCTAATTGGCGTACAGATACGCAGTATTTT.

The V and J genes are TRBV5-6 and TRBJ2-5; TRBD2 might be the D (5 bases). The CDR3 runs 16 residues. V lost 6 bases and J 2 bases, leaving 20 bases between the germline ends. CDR1 is SGHDT, CDR2 YYEEEE, per germline. The CDR3 protein is CASMRAVGSEQETQYF. CDR3 nucleotides: TGTGCCAGCATGAGGGCGGTAGGGTCGGAGCAAGAGACCCAGTACTTC.

This chain uses TRBV7-9 with TRBJ2-7; TRBD1 matches 8 bases. Trimming cost V 5 bases and J 7 bases; bases outside gene matches: 7. This CDR3 is built from 13 residues. The V gene's germline CDR1 is SEHNR and CDR2 FQNEAQ (reference sequence). CDR3 sequence: CASSRDRSGEQYF. The CDR3 nucleotides are TGTGCCAGCAGCCGGGACAGGTCTGGGGAGCAGTACTTC.

This chain uses TRBV7-9 with TRBJ1-1; D perhaps matches TRBD1 (5 bases). This CDR3 region has 13 residues. The germline gives CDR1 SEHNR, CDR2 FQNEAQ (reference sequence). The V end lost 5 bases, the J end lost 11 bases, and 18 bases lay between the germline ends. The CDR3: CASSDWDRENAFF. For the CDR3, the DNA is TGTGCCAGCAGCGACTGGGACCGCGAGAACGCTTTCTTT.

V usage is TRBV10-1 and J usage is TRBJ1-5, with D unresolved. CDR3 length equals 13 residues. The V end was cut by 6 bases, the J end by 3 bases, with 9 bases between. CDR1 and CDR2 (germline): WNHNN, SYGVQD (reference sequence). The CDR3 DNA follows: TGCGCCAGCAGCATTGCTTCCAATCAGCCCCAGCATTTT. The encoded protein is CASSIASNQPQHF.

This clone was seen a handful of times. This chain links TRBV11-2 with TRBJ2-3, with D perhaps matching TRBD2 (6 bases). There are 15 residues in the CDR3. Germline V CDR1 and CDR2: SGHAT, FQNNGV. V was cut by 2 bases and J by 2 bases, with 11 bases left in between. The CDR3 coding sequence is TGTGCCAGCAGCTTATCGTTAGCGGCCACAGATACGCAGTATTTT. Translating it yields CASSLSLAATDTQYF.

The chain links TRBV6-2 or TRBV6-3 to TRBJ2-3; D may be TRBD1 or TRBD2 (5 bases each). CDR3 size: 15 residues. V lost 3 bases and J lost 4, with 14 bases in between. Germline V lookup: CDR1 MNHEY, CDR2 SVGEGT. CDR3 DNA sequence: TGTGCCAGCAGTTATGGGGGTGTAAGGGCAGATACGCAGTATTTT. Translating gives CASSYGGVRADTQYF.

Worth noting for this clone: The sample holds other DNA sequences that translate to the same CDR3. The chain combines TRBV18 with TRBJ1-4; 9 bases are a match to TRBD1. V trimming: 3 bases; J trimming: 6 bases; junction bases outside the gene matches: 2. Germline CDR1 and CDR2: KGHSH and LQKENI. The CDR3 sequence is 14 residues long. The CDR3 region has the DNA TGTGCCAGCTCACCCGGGACAGGGCATGAAAAACTGTTTTTT. Amino acids: CASSPGTGHEKLFF.

This chain links TRBV5-1 with TRBJ1-1; tentatively, D is TRBD1 (5 bases). This CDR3 comprises 14 residues. In germline, CDR1 is SGHRS, CDR2 YFSETQ. V dropped 1 base and J dropped 3 bases, with 10 bases sitting between them. CDR3: CASSLSGVDTEAFF. CDR3 sequence (DNA): TGCGCCAGCAGCTTGTCGGGGGTTGACACTGAAGCTTTCTTT.

The rearrangement joins TRBV13 to TRBJ1-1, with 7 positions matching TRBD1. This CDR3 has 15 amino acids. Germline CDR1 and CDR2: PRHDT and FYEKMQ (reference sequence). V gave up 5 bases and J gave up 2 bases; unmatched junction bases: 8. The CDR3 spells CASSRQGWGNTEAFF. The CDR3 region has the DNA TGTGCCAGCAGCAGACAGGGCTGGGGCAACACTGAAGCTTTCTTT. The entire variable domain, with the rest obtained from reference TRBV13 and TRBJ1-1, is as follows: AAGVIQSPRHLIKEKRETATLKCYPIPRHDTVYWYQQGPGQDPQFLISFYEKMQSDKGSIPDRFSAQQFSDYHSELNMSSLELGDSALYFCASSRQGWGNTEAFFGQGTRLTVV.